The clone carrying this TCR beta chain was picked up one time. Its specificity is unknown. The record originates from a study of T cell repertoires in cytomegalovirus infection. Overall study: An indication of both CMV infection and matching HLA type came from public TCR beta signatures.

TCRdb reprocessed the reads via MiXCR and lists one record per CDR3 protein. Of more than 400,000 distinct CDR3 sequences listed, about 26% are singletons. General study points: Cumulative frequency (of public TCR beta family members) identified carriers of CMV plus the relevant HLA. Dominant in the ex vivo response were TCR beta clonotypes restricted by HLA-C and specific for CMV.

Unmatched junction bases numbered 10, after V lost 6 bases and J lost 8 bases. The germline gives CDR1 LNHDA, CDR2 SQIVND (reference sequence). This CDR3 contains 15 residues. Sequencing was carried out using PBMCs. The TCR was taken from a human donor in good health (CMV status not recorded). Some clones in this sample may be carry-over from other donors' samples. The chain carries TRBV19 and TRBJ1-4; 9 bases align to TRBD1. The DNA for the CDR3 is TGTGCCAGTAGCATTACCGGGACAGGGCACGAAAAACTGTTTTTT. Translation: CASSITGTGHEKLFF.